These T cell receptor beta chains were read from a single sample in a study of cytomegalovirus exposure and HLA in healthy donors. Clones were read by immunoSEQ multiplex PCR, and TCRdb kept only the in-frame ones, dropping some. The data hold some 69,000 clones, with over 95% observed a single time. Specimen: PBMCs. These TCRs come from a woman younger than 30 in good health and CMV-seropositive. Both conserved end residues are trimmed from each CDR3.

v_gene,CDR3aa
TRBV14,ASSRGTGDEQF
TRBV7-8,ASSPSLYEQY
TRBV7-3,ASSLSPPGQGLSGANVLT
TRBV25-1,ASSSPSGRALEETQY
TRBV23-1,ASSQSQRDPPSYEQY
TRBV28,ASSLPAHEDSGTYEQY
TRBV7-2,ASSSGLAGGPGEQY
TRBV11-2,ASSLGGSLYNEQF
TRBV7-9,AFSTSGSRNEQF
TRBV28,ASRQGAGQGYEQY
TRBV30,AWREGASNYGYT
TRBV11-2,ASGVAGEVRELF
TRBV28,ASSLISQGVQY
TRBV11-2,ASSPPRAYEQY
TRBV20-1,SARVKDTQY
TRBV7-3,ASSLNLGNEQF
TRBV27,ASSLSTGKQAYEQY
TRBV4-1,ASSPHPLAGGSNEQF
TRBV7-9,ASSLNLGLGRTTDTQY
TRBV27,ASSQPGRSGSEQY
TRBV4-1,ASSQRTSGIEVRYNEQF
TRBV6-5,ASSSGQGTGNTIY
TRBV18,ASSGLVNTGELF
TRBV6-5,ATTGGRGRLTQY
TRBV7-2,ASSFPRSSYNEQF
TRBV7-2,ASSLVLWGRSTEAF
TRBV11-2,ASSPSGLGANVLT